One and the same sample provided the 14 T cell receptor beta chains below, sequenced in a study of CD8+ T cells in alopecia areata. As to treatment: oral pan-JAK inhibitor, 5-10 mg twice daily. Extraction of RNA preceded its reverse transcription into cDNA, which served as the sequencing template. Sequenced by immunoSEQ multiplex PCR; TCRdb stores in-frame clones only, minus some. The data contain about 210,000 clones, around two fifths of them singletons. The sequences come from CD4+ T cells sorted from blood, collected around week 34, from a patient treated with tofacitinib. The origin of the receptors is a human donor with alopecia areata.

The chain joins TRBV27 to TRBJ2-2; 12 bases agree with TRBD2. Germline lookup yields CDR1 MNHEY and CDR2 SMNVEV (reference sequence). V lost 8 bases and J lost 5; bases outside the gene matches: 6. The CDR3 contains 15 residues. CDR3 DNA sequence: TGTGCCAGCTCCCGACTAGCGGGAGTTACCGGGGAGCTGTTTTTT. Protein: CASSRLAGVTGELFF.

This clone showed up just a few times. The J gene is TRBJ2-1, the V gene TRBV18; D not certain. Germline CDR1 KGHSH, CDR2 LQKENI. V dropped 1 base and J dropped 2 bases, with 6 bases sitting between them. CDR3 length: 14 amino acids. Here the CDR3 reads CASSPLQAYNEQFF. The CDR3 DNA reads as TGTGCCAGCTCACCACTCCAGGCCTACAATGAGCAGTTCTTC.

The chain is built from TRBV5-1 and TRBJ2-1, with 8 bases aligning to TRBD2. CDR1 and CDR2 (germline): SGHRS, YFSETQ. CDR3 length: 17 amino acids. J was trimmed by 5 bases and V by 0 bases; bases with no gene match: 10. The CDR3 region has the DNA TGCGCCAGCAGCTTGGTAGGAACAGCGGGGGTTGACAATGAGCAGTTCTTC. The encoded protein is CASSLVGTAGVDNEQFF.

Details on this clone: Other DNA sequences in the sample encode the same CDR3. The chain recombines TRBV6-5 with TRBJ2-7; 10 bases are shared with TRBD1. CDR1 and CDR2 (germline): MNHEY, SVGAGI. The CDR3 length is 15 residues. Trimming took 0 bases from V and 2 from J; bases not matched to a gene: 1. CDR3 loop: CASSYSGQGTYEQYF. CDR3 nucleotide sequence: TGTGCCAGCAGTTACTCGGGACAGGGGACCTACGAGCAGTACTTC.

There are a few counts of this clone. This chain links TRBV10-3 with TRBJ2-7, with TRBD2 matching 14 bases. The CDR3 sequence is 16 residues long. CDR1 ENHRY and CDR2 SYGVKD come from the germline V gene. V trimming: 2 bases; J trimming: 5 bases; junction bases outside the gene matches: 5. CDR3: CAISEPGLAGANEQYF. The DNA of the CDR3 is TGTGCCATCAGTGAGCCGGGACTAGCGGGAGCAAACGAGCAGTACTTC.

V gene TRBV4-1 combines with J gene TRBJ2-6; D is perhaps TRBD1 (6 bases). Germline CDR1 and CDR2: MGHRA and YSYEKL. CDR3 length equals 15 residues. V was shortened by 5 bases and J by 3 bases, with 11 bases between the two germline ends. CDR3 DNA sequence: TGCGCCAGCAGCAGTCACAGGGTTGGGGCCAACGTCCTGACTTTC. Translation gives CASSSHRVGANVLTF.

The chain has TRBV28 and TRBJ1-1, with a weak D call TRBD1 (6 bases). Germline lookup yields CDR1 MDHEN and CDR2 SYDVKM. The V end was cut by 1 base, the J end by 12 bases, with 12 bases between. This CDR3 has 12 amino acids. The chain's CDR3 is CASSLLAGVTFF. The CDR3 nucleotides are TGTGCCAGCAGTTTATTGGCAGGGGTAACTTTCTTT.

This clone showed up just once. This CDR3 reads CASSSGTSYEQYF. The DNA of the CDR3 is TGTGCCAGTAGTTCCGGGACTAGCTACGAGCAGTACTTC. The chain has TRBV19 and TRBJ2-7; 8 bases match TRBD2. Germline V gives CDR1 LNHDA, CDR2 SQIVND (reference sequence). V lost 5 bases, J lost 3 bases, and 3 bases stayed unmatched. The CDR3 covers 13 residues. The full variable domain, in which reference TRBV19 and TRBJ2-7 provide the parts outside the CDR3, is DGGITQSPKYLFRKEGQNVTLSCEQNLNHDAMYWYRQDPGQGLRLIYYSQIVNDFQKGDIAEGYSVSREKKESFPLTVTSAQKNPTAFYLCASSSGTSYEQYFGPGTRLTVT.

The chain combines TRBV5-1 with TRBJ2-7, with 11 bases aligning to TRBD2. The germline CDR1 and CDR2 sequences are SGHRS and YFSETQ. The V and J ends lost 4 bases and 7 bases, in that order; junction bases with no gene match: 10. There are 15 residues in the CDR3. The CDR3 reads CASSRASGRTGEQYF. CDR3 sequence (DNA): TGCGCCAGCAGCCGAGCTAGCGGGAGGACTGGGGAGCAGTACTTC. The full variable domain, completed using reference TRBV5-1 and TRBJ2-7, is KAGVTQTPRYLIKTRGQQVTLSCSPISGHRSVSWYQQTPGQGLQFLFEYFSETQRNKGNFPGRFSGRQFSNSRSEMNVSTLELGDSALYLCASSRASGRTGEQYFGPGTRLTVT.

This clone has more than one count but fewer than ten. This chain connects TRBV16 to TRBJ1-1, with 7 bases identical to TRBD1. The V and J ends lost 1 base and 4 bases, in that order; junction bases with no gene match: 6. The germline CDR1 and CDR2 sequences are KGHSY and FQNENV. The CDR3 is made up of 15 amino acids. The CDR3 sequence: CASSQWEGATTEAFF. The CDR3 DNA reads TGTGCCAGCAGCCAATGGGAGGGGGCTACCACTGAAGCTTTCTTT.

The rearrangement uses TRBV18 and TRBJ2-6; D is ambiguous. This CDR3 region has 17 residues. The V end lost 0 bases, the J end lost 0 bases, and 9 bases lay between the germline ends. Germline CDR1 is KGHSH and CDR2 is LQKENI. Here the CDR3 DNA reads TGTGCCAGCTCACCACCAAATCTCCCCTCTGGGGCCAACGTCCTGACTTTC. It yields the protein CASSPPNLPSGANVLTF.

This clone was observed a handful of times. The genes are TRBV2 and TRBJ2-2, with a weak D call TRBD2 (5 bases). Trimming removed 7 bases at V and 1 base at J, with 13 bases between. Per germline, CDR1 SNHLY and CDR2 FYNNEI. This CDR3 comprises 15 residues. The CDR3: CASKDEGMNTGELFF. CDR3 coding DNA: TGTGCCAGCAAGGACGAGGGAATGAACACCGGGGAGCTGTTTTTT.

The chain links TRBV6-6 to TRBJ1-1, with unresolved D. The CDR3 is made up of 13 amino acids. Between the trimmed V and J ends, which lost 7 bases and 2 bases, there was a span of 11 bases. Germline V gives CDR1 MNHNY, CDR2 SVGAGI (reference sequence). The CDR3 DNA reads as TGTGCCAGCACCCAGAATCTAAACACTGAAGCTTTCTTT. It encodes CASTQNLNTEAFF.

This clone was seen more than once but under ten times. J is TRBJ2-1 and V is TRBV28, with 11 positions matching TRBD1. Per the germline V gene, CDR1 is MDHEN and CDR2 is SYDVKM. CDR3 length equals 15 residues. J lost 4 bases, V lost 4 bases, and 3 bases had no gene match. CDR3 loop: CASSSGTGGYNEQFF. CDR3 nucleotides: TGTGCCAGCAGTTCCGGGACAGGGGGATACAATGAGCAGTTCTTC.